This TCR beta chain was sequenced during a study of graft-versus-host responses after intestinal transplantation. Regarding the study as a whole: Early after transplant, HvG declines were associated with peak levels of circulating GvH clones.

Here immunoSEQ multiplex PCR was the method, and the copy in TCRdb shows in-frame clones only, minus some. This table holds roughly 130,000 clones, around 90% found once. This clone has only a few counts. What it binds is not known. This receptor was obtained from a human donor who received an intestinal transplant. The sequencing here drew on unstimulated CD4+ T cells sorted from spleen or lymph node cells, taken before intestinal transplant.

The CDR3 coding sequence is TGTGCCATGTCCGCCTCGCGGGAGTCGGGCAATGAGCAGTTCTTC. Its protein product is CAMSASRESGNEQFF. The chain employs TRBV10-3 and TRBJ2-1; 7 nucleotides agree with TRBD2. V lost 9 bases, J lost 6 bases, and 14 bases stayed unmatched. Germline loops: CDR1 ENHRY, CDR2 SYGVKD. This CDR3 spans 15 amino acids.